A selection of T cell receptor beta chains follows, all from one sample in a study of regulatory T cells in long-lasting Graves disease. TCRdb independently ran MiXCR on the multiplex PCR reads; one entry per CDR3 protein. The table has 650,000 to 850,000 distinct CDR3 sequences, around 32% seen once. Material: peripheral blood mononuclear cells (PBMCs), obtained when the disease was refractory, from a patient treated with antithyroid drugs. All receptors derive from a female donor with Graves disease. The CDR3 runs from the conserved cysteine through the conserved F or W. The order of the fields is CDR3 protein, V gene, J gene.

CASMAGSNYGYTF	TRBV5-5	TRBJ1-2
CASSRYGGGRYNEQFF	TRBV25-1	TRBJ2-1
CASSIRQPVNSPLHF	TRBV19	TRBJ1-6
CASSVGITVQETQYF	TRBV9	TRBJ2-5
CASSYWGQRRANYGYTF	TRBV6-5	TRBJ1-2
CASSLSTGEYSNQPQHF	TRBV5-8	TRBJ1-5
CAWTGVRYGYTF	TRBV30	TRBJ1-2
CASRTGSNSNQPQHF	TRBV12-3/TRBV12-4	TRBJ1-5
CSASERTSGRSEQYF	TRBV20-1	TRBJ2-7
CASSYSANEQYF	TRBV6-2/TRBV6-3	TRBJ2-7
CASSIASNQPQHF	TRBV19	TRBJ1-5
CASSDQGTSYGYTF	TRBV2	TRBJ1-2
CASSLGQGDSPLHF	TRBV5-1	TRBJ1-6
CASSLWTQGGSVKTQYF	TRBV7-9	TRBJ2-5
CASSLEGGQGMNEQYF	TRBV5-1	TRBJ2-7
CSARTGPMNTEAFF	TRBV20-1	TRBJ1-1
CSVGRRGAETQYF	TRBV29-1	TRBJ2-5
CSARRDTNYGYTF	TRBV20-1	TRBJ1-2
CAISAYRDLTYEQYF	TRBV10-3	TRBJ2-7
CASSRPGTAGEKLFF	TRBV12-3/TRBV12-4	TRBJ1-4
CSARGQSFSYEQYF	TRBV20-1	TRBJ2-7